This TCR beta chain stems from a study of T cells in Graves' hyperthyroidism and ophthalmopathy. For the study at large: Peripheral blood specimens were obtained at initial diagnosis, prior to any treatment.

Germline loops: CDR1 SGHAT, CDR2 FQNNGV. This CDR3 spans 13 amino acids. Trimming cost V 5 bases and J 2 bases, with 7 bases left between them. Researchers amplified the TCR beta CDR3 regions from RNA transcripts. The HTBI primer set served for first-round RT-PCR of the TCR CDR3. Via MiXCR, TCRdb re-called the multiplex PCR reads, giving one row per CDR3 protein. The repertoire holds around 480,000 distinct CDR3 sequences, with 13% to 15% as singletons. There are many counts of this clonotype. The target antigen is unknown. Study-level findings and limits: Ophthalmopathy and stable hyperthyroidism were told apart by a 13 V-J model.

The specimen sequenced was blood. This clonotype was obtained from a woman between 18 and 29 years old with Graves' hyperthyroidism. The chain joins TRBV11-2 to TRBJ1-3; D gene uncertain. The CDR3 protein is CASSLQTGNTIYF. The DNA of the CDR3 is TGTGCCAGCAGCCTACAAACTGGAAACACCATATATTTT.